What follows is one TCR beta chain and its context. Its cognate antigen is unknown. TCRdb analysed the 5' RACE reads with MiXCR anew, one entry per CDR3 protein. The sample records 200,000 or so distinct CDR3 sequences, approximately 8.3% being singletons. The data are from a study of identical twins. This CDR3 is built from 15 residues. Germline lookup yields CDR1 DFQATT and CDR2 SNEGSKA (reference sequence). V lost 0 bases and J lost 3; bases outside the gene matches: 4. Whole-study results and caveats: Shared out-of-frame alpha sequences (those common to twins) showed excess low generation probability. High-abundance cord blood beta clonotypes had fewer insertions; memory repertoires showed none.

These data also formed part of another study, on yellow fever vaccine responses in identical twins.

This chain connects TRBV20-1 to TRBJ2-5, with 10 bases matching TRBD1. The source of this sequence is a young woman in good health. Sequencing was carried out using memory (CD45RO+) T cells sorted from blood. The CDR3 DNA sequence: TGCAGTGCTAGAGATGTAGGACAGGGGGAAGAGACCCAGTACTTC. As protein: CSARDVGQGEETQYF.